This T cell receptor (beta chain) was sequenced during a study of T cells after posttransplantation cyclophosphamide. This clone was detected ten times or more. No antigen is known for it. CDR3 length: 13 amino acids. The germline V and J ends were trimmed by 3 bases and 3 bases, with 9 bases remaining between them. CDR1 SGHDN and CDR2 FVKESK come from the germline V gene. Cyclophosphamide on days +3 and +4 followed busulfan-fludarabine conditioning and a marrow graft. Study findings and constraints: Recipient CMV seropositivity and CMV reactivation strongly tracked TRB clonality. Blood and skin or GI T cell repertoires showed limited TRB overlap. Later blood repertoires were often dominated by clones from the donor CD8+ memory compartment.

TCRdb keeps only in-frame clones here, not all; method: immunoSEQ multiplex PCR. This sample has under 15,000 clones, each found more than once. The TCR comes from a female patient aged 35-55 years who received an allogeneic stem cell transplant from a related donor, was CMV-positive, and had acute GVHD only. The T cells may partly be graft donor cells. The chain is built from TRBV14 and TRBJ2-7, with D possibly matching TRBD2 (5 bases). The input for sequencing was PBMCs, taken after allogeneic stem cell transplant with posttransplant cyclophosphamide. The CDR3 DNA follows: TGTGCCAGCAGCCATGAAGGGAGCTACGAGCAGTACGTC. Its protein is CASSHEGSYEQYV.